Presented here are 24 T cell receptor beta chains from one specimen sequenced in a study of T cell responses to AZD1222 COVID-19 vaccine. The table came from immunoSEQ multiplex PCR; TCRdb's copy has only in-frame clones and leaves some out. The sample has under 150,000 clones; 88% are singletons. The sequencing here drew on peripheral blood, taken on day 0 of MenACWY control vaccination. The source of these receptors is an adult in good health.

The chain is built from TRBV3-1 (or the pseudogene TRBV3-2) and TRBJ2-4; weak D call: TRBD2 (6 bases). This CDR3 is 17 amino acids long. V lost 1 base and J 1 base, leaving 14 bases between the germline ends. Germline assignment: CDR1 LGHDT and CDR2 YNNKEL (reference sequence). Here the CDR3 reads CASSQAGAGFAKNIQYF. CDR3 DNA: TGTGCCAGCAGCCAAGCCGGGGCGGGATTTGCCAAAAACATTCAGTACTTC.

This chain links TRBV2 with TRBJ1-1; D is possibly TRBD1 (5 bases). The CDR3 sequence is 15 residues long. The germline V and J ends were trimmed by 9 bases and 0 bases, with 17 bases remaining between them. CDR1 and CDR2 from the germline V gene are SNHLY and FYNNEI. CDR3 protein: CASNGRGRVNTEAFF. The CDR3 DNA sequence: TGTGCCAGTAACGGGAGGGGTAGGGTGAACACTGAAGCTTTCTTT.

This chain joins TRBV25-1 and TRBJ1-6, with unresolved D. Germline CDR1 MGHDK, CDR2 SYGVNS. This CDR3 is built from 14 residues. V gave up 5 bases and J gave up 0 bases, with 5 bases separating them. The CDR3 nucleotides read TGTGCCAGCAGTAAAGGCTCCTATAATTCACCCCTCCACTTT. Amino acid sequence: CASSKGSYNSPLHF.

The J gene is TRBJ1-2, the V gene TRBV28; D call uncertain. V was pared by 5 bases and J by 7 bases, with 8 bases between. The CDR3 extends over 11 amino acids. Germline loops: CDR1 MDHEN, CDR2 SYDVKM. This chain's CDR3 is CASSHDFGYTF. As DNA, the CDR3 is TGTGCCAGCAGTCACGATTTTGGCTACACCTTC.

The chain carries TRBV3-1 (or the pseudogene TRBV3-2) and TRBJ2-6; D is unresolved. The V gene lost 4 bases and the J gene lost 1 base, with 11 bases spanning the gap. The CDR3 is made up of 16 amino acids. Germline V CDR1 and CDR2: LGHDT, YNNKEL (reference sequence). CDR3 coding DNA: TGTGCCAGCAGCCGGCGGCACGGTTCTGGGGCCAACGTCCTGACTTTC. This encodes CASSRRHGSGANVLTF.

The rearrangement uses TRBV27 and TRBJ1-5; 12 nucleotides agree with TRBD1. Trimming cost V 1 base and J 5 bases; bases outside gene matches: 12. The CDR3 has 19 amino acids. Germline V gene sequence: CDR1 MNHEY, CDR2 SMNVEV (reference sequence). This CDR3 reads CASSLYGIWGQGAHQPQHF. The DNA of the CDR3 is TGTGCCAGCAGTTTATATGGGATTTGGGGACAGGGGGCGCATCAGCCCCAGCATTTT.

This chain connects TRBV3-1 (or the pseudogene TRBV3-2) to TRBJ2-7; TRBD2 might be the D (6 bases). The CDR3 sequence is 15 residues long. V was trimmed by 4 bases and J by 6 bases, leaving 19 bases between them. CDR1 and CDR2 from the germline V gene are LGHDT and YNNKEL (reference sequence). CDR3 region: CASSPVELAGREQYF. The CDR3 DNA sequence: TGTGCCAGCAGCCCTGTGGAACTAGCTGGGCGCGAGCAGTACTTC.

Worth noting for this clone: The same CDR3 also results from other DNA sequences found in this sample. The V and J genes are TRBV2 and TRBJ1-1; 7 bases align to TRBD1. The CDR3 totals 13 residues. The junction had 3 bases not matched to a gene; V was cut back by 6 bases and J by 2 bases. Germline lookup yields CDR1 SNHLY and CDR2 FYNNEI. For the CDR3, the DNA is TGTGCCAGCAGGGGACAGCCAAACACTGAAGCTTTCTTT. Translation gives CASRGQPNTEAFF.

The chain carries TRBV25-1 and TRBJ2-1; 9 bases are a match to TRBD1. Trimming removed 4 bases from V and 2 bases from J; junction bases left unmatched: 6. Per the germline V gene, CDR1 is MGHDK and CDR2 is SYGVNS. There are 16 residues in the CDR3. In DNA, the CDR3 is TGTGCCAGCAGTGGAGGACAGGGGCTAACCTACAATGAGCAGTTCTTC. Translating gives CASSGGQGLTYNEQFF.

This clone was seen a handful of times. The chain has TRBV5-1 and TRBJ1-6; D remains ambiguous. The CDR3 runs to 14 residues. Trimming pared 1 base from V and 2 bases from J, leaving 4 bases between. Per the germline V gene, CDR1 is SGHRS and CDR2 is YFSETQ. In nucleotides, the CDR3 is TGCGCCAGCAGCTTGACAGCCTATAATTCACCCCTCCACTTT. Protein: CASSLTAYNSPLHF.

This clone occurred once. The V gene is TRBV5-1, the J gene TRBJ1-1, with D uncertain. Trimming took 0 bases from V and 2 from J, leaving 8 bases between them. CDR1 and CDR2 (germline): SGHRS, YFSETQ. CDR3 length: 14 residues. Written as DNA, the CDR3 is TGCGCCAGCAGCTTGGGGCACAGAAACACTGAAGCTTTCTTT. Amino acids: CASSLGHRNTEAFF.

This rearrangement joins TRBV4-1 to TRBJ1-5; a weak D match, TRBD1 (5 bases). Per the germline V gene, CDR1 is MGHRA and CDR2 is YSYEKL. Trimming removed 0 bases from V and 4 bases from J, with 16 bases in between. This CDR3 is 17 amino acids long. Here the CDR3 DNA reads TGCGCCAGCAGCCAAGATATTCTTCGGGACTGGAATCAGCCCCAGCATTTT. Translation: CASSQDILRDWNQPQHF.

The chain couples TRBV10-3 to TRBJ1-2; no reliable D call. The CDR3 sequence is 12 residues long. Deletions cut 0 bases from V and 7 bases from J, with 6 bases between. Germline V gene sequence: CDR1 ENHRY, CDR2 SYGVKD. The CDR3 nucleotides are TGTGCCATCAGTGAGTCGAGAGGTGGCTACACCTTC. Protein sequence: CAISESRGGYTF.

J is TRBJ2-2 and V is TRBV27; TRBD2 aligns across 11 bases. Germline values: CDR1 MNHEY, CDR2 SMNVEV (reference sequence). V was pared by 10 bases and J by 6 bases, with 13 bases of the junction left unmatched. This CDR3 has 16 residues. The CDR3 nucleotides are TGTGCCATCGGGACTAGCGGACTAGGCGGCGCCGGGGAGCTGTTTTTT. This encodes CAIGTSGLGGAGELFF.

This chain uses TRBV5-1 with TRBJ1-1; 9 bases align to TRBD1. Germline V gives CDR1 SGHRS, CDR2 YFSETQ. The J segment lost 1 base and the V segment lost 6 bases, leaving 4 bases of the junction unmatched. The CDR3 is 14 amino acids. In DNA form, the CDR3 reads TGCGCCAGCACTTTGACAGGGGGGAACACTGAAGCTTTCTTT. It specifies CASTLTGGNTEAFF.

V and J are TRBV5-1 and TRBJ1-1; D may be TRBD1 (6 bases). Trimming shortened V by 0 bases and J by 6 bases, and 18 bases separated the two germline ends. CDR1 and CDR2 from the germline V gene are SGHRS and YFSETQ. The CDR3 length is 16 residues. The CDR3 spells CASSLDLGRGKAEAFF. CDR3 DNA sequence: TGCGCCAGCAGCTTGGATTTGGGCAGGGGAAAGGCTGAAGCTTTCTTT.

The V and J genes are TRBV7-2 and TRBJ1-2, with TRBD1 as a possible D gene (5 bases). The germline V and J ends were trimmed by 0 bases and 5 bases, with 13 bases remaining between them. The CDR3 is made up of 15 amino acids. Looked up from germline, CDR1 is SGHTA and CDR2 is FQGNSA. The CDR3 protein is CASSLAWTDSYGYTF. CDR3 in DNA: TGTGCCAGCAGCTTAGCCTGGACCGACAGTTATGGCTACACCTTC.

The J gene is TRBJ1-2, the V gene TRBV20-1; 7 bases fit TRBD1. The CDR3 is 14 amino acids. Germline V gene sequence: CDR1 DFQATT, CDR2 SNEGSKA (reference sequence). V dropped 3 bases and J dropped 4; count of bases not matched to a gene: 8. The CDR3 sequence is CSASKETGPYGYTF. In nucleotides, the CDR3 is TGCAGTGCTAGTAAAGAGACAGGGCCCTATGGCTACACCTTC.

The J gene is TRBJ1-2, the V gene TRBV30, with TRBD1 as a possible D gene (5 bases). Germline V gives CDR1 GTSNPN, CDR2 SVGIG (reference sequence). Trimming took 7 bases from V and 10 from J, leaving 19 bases between them. The CDR3 totals 12 residues. This CDR3 reads CALHRGRVDYTF. As DNA, the CDR3 is TGTGCCTTACACCGGGGCAGGGTGGACTACACCTTC.

The chain carries TRBV4-2 and TRBJ1-2; no clear D gene. The germline V gene has CDR1 LGHNA and CDR2 YNFKEQ. The CDR3 has 14 amino acids. V was cut by 3 bases and J by 6 bases, with 14 bases left in between. The CDR3 DNA is TGTGCCAGCAGCCAGTCGGACGGGCGGGATGGCTACACCTTC. It specifies CASSQSDGRDGYTF.

The chain uses TRBV5-1 and TRBJ1-2; TRBD1 matches at 11 bases. V shed 0 bases, J shed 7 bases, and the junction held 2 bases outside the gene matches. Germline assignment: CDR1 SGHRS and CDR2 YFSETQ. CDR3 length equals 14 residues. As DNA, the CDR3 is TGCGCCAGCAGCTTGGCAGGGACAGGGGGTGGCTACACCTTC. Amino acids: CASSLAGTGGGYTF. Looking up the rest from reference TRBV5-1 and TRBJ1-2 gives the full variable domain: KAGVTQTPRYLIKTRGQQVTLSCSPISGHRSVSWYQQTPGQGLQFLFEYFSETQRNKGNFPGRFSGRQFSNSRSEMNVSTLELGDSALYLCASSLAGTGGGYTFGSGTRLTVV.

The chain joins TRBV20-1 to TRBJ2-3, with a tentative D call TRBD2 (5 bases). This CDR3 spans 11 amino acids. V lost 6 bases, J lost 4 bases, and 8 bases lay in between. The germline CDR1 and CDR2 sequences are DFQATT and SNEGSKA (reference sequence). The CDR3 region has the DNA TGCAGTGCAGAGGAGGCAGATACGCAGTATTTT. Its translation: CSAEEADTQYF.

The V and J genes are TRBV2 and TRBJ2-7, with D tentatively TRBD1 (6 bases). The germline V gene encodes CDR1 SNHLY and CDR2 FYNNEI. This CDR3 is built from 13 residues. The V and J ends lost 6 bases and 2 bases respectively, with 11 bases between them. The CDR3: CASSLRDTYEQYF. CDR3 in DNA: TGTGCCAGCAGCCTTAGGGACACCTACGAGCAGTACTTC.

This clone was picked up a small number of times. This chain uses TRBV4-2 with TRBJ1-4; D remains ambiguous. Germline CDR1 and CDR2: LGHNA and YNFKEQ. Trimming took off 0 bases at V and 2 bases at J, with 16 bases between the two ends. The CDR3 is made up of 18 amino acids. The CDR3 DNA sequence: TGTGCCAGCAGCCAAGATACGCCCGGTCTGGGGACTAATGAAAAACTGTTTTTT. It is translated as CASSQDTPGLGTNEKLFF.